Shown below are 24 T cell receptor beta chains from a single sample sequenced in a study of blood T cell repertoires in COVID-19 (dated by TCRdb to 2020 to 2022). Receptors were amplified or captured by the immunoSEQ multiplex PCR assay. TCRdb took this table from immuneACCESS and kept in-frame rearrangements with V and J called. Such tables lack part of the clones; where checked against another copy, unresolved V genes explain under half of the gap, and the rest is unexplained. Within this sample are 80,000 to 130,000 clones, with roughly 92% of them counted one time only. The ten largest clones add up to around 6% of the sample. The sequenced material came from peripheral blood. The source is an older man with acute or convalescent COVID-19.

V gene TRBV19 combines with J gene TRBJ2-7; D not resolved. Germline-derived CDR1 and CDR2 are LNHDA and SQIVND (reference sequence). The germline V and J ends were trimmed by 1 base and 3 bases, with 10 bases remaining between them. The CDR3 spans 14 residues. The CDR3 bases are TGTGCCAGTAGTATAGGTGTCCGTGTCTACGAGCAGTACTTC. Protein: CASSIGVRVYEQYF.

The chain has TRBV2 and TRBJ2-1, with D unresolved. V lost 7 bases to trimming and J lost 0 bases, with 19 bases between them. CDR3 length: 17 residues. Per the germline V gene, CDR1 is SNHLY and CDR2 is FYNNEI. CDR3 residues: CASIEFRLNSSYNEQFF. DNA of the CDR3: TGTGCCAGCATCGAGTTCCGCCTGAATAGCTCCTACAATGAGCAGTTCTTC.

V is TRBV6-5 and J is TRBJ1-1, with 10 bases lining up with TRBD1. The V segment lost 6 bases and the J segment 3 bases; nucleotides outside the gene matches: 4. There are 14 residues in the CDR3. Germline CDR1 is MNHEY and CDR2 is SVGAGI. CDR3 coding DNA: TGTGCCAGCAGCAAGGGACAGGGGCACACTGAAGCTTTCTTT. It specifies CASSKGQGHTEAFF.

The chain recombines TRBV18 with TRBJ2-5; 7 positions match TRBD1. Germline lookup yields CDR1 KGHSH and CDR2 LQKENI. Trimming removed 6 bases from V and 3 bases from J; junction bases left unmatched: 7. The CDR3 covers 14 residues. CDR3 DNA sequence: TGTGCCAGCTCCCCCGGACAGGATAAAGAGACCCAGTACTTC. It is translated as CASSPGQDKETQYF.

The rearrangement uses TRBV6-2 or TRBV6-3 and TRBJ2-7, with D perhaps TRBD2 (5 bases). The CDR3 covers 13 residues. Germline lookup yields CDR1 MNHEY and CDR2 SVGEGT. V lost 4 bases and J 9 bases, leaving 16 bases between the germline ends. The CDR3 sequence: CASSLGLAPRQYF. The CDR3 region has the DNA TGTGCCAGCAGTTTAGGACTGGCCCCTCGGCAGTACTTC.

The chain is built from TRBV9 and TRBJ2-3; 9 bases are shared with TRBD1. The junction had 10 bases not matched to a gene; V was cut back by 3 bases and J by 5 bases. Per the germline V gene, CDR1 is SGDLS and CDR2 is YYNGEE. The CDR3 loop spans 16 amino acids. The CDR3, as DNA: TGTGCCAGCAGCGGCCCAGCACAGGGGGCGGGAGATACGCAGTATTTT. Translation gives CASSGPAQGAGDTQYF.

The J gene is TRBJ1-6, the V gene TRBV6-2 or TRBV6-3, with unresolved D. This CDR3 has 14 residues. Deletions cut 2 bases from V and 12 bases from J, with 14 bases between. Germline V CDR1 and CDR2: MNHEY, SVGEGT. This CDR3 is CASSYGGGMVPLHF. The CDR3 DNA follows: TGTGCCAGCAGTTACGGTGGAGGGATGGTACCCCTCCACTTT.

The chain carries TRBV6-5 and TRBJ1-4; no reliable D call. This CDR3 is built from 14 residues. The germline V gene encodes CDR1 MNHEY and CDR2 SVGAGI. The ends were cut back, 6 bases at V and 6 bases at J, with 14 bases in the middle. CDR3 region: CASREGGWDEKLFF. CDR3 coding DNA: TGTGCCAGCAGAGAGGGTGGTTGGGATGAAAAACTGTTTTTT.

The chain couples TRBV27 to TRBJ2-5; D perhaps matches TRBD2 (6 bases). Trimming cost V 4 bases and J 7 bases, with 19 bases left between them. The germline CDR1 and CDR2 sequences are MNHEY and SMNVEV (reference sequence). The CDR3 is 15 amino acids. Here the CDR3 reads CASSSLPGLEGTQYF. The DNA for the CDR3 is TGTGCCAGCAGTTCCCTGCCGGGACTTGAAGGGACCCAGTACTTC.

V gene TRBV27 combines with J gene TRBJ2-1; 7 bases match TRBD1. Trimming cost V 7 bases and J 5 bases; bases outside gene matches: 8. CDR1 is MNHEY and CDR2 is SMNVEV in the germline V gene (reference sequence). The CDR3 sequence is 14 residues long. The CDR3 is CASNRQGGNNEQFF. For the CDR3, the DNA is TGTGCCAGCAATAGACAGGGTGGAAACAATGAGCAGTTCTTC.

This clone came up once. The V call is TRBV2, the J call TRBJ2-7; no firm D call. Germline loops: CDR1 SNHLY, CDR2 FYNNEI. CDR3 length: 12 residues. V shed 6 bases and J shed 0 bases, with 6 bases lying between them. The CDR3 sequence: CASSYYSYEQYF. CDR3 nucleotide sequence: TGTGCCAGCAGCTACTACTCCTACGAGCAGTACTTC.

Of note for this clone: Other DNA sequences in this sample translate to the same CDR3. This chain joins TRBV6-5 and TRBJ1-2, with 9 bases aligning to TRBD1. The V and J ends lost 2 bases and 7 bases, in that order; junction bases with no gene match: 5. From germline, CDR1 is MNHEY and CDR2 SVGAGI. The CDR3 sequence is 14 residues long. CDR3 nucleotide sequence: TGTGCCAGCAGTTACACGGGACAGGGCTCTGGCTACACCTTC. Translated: CASSYTGQGSGYTF.

This clone was detected once. The chain couples TRBV12-3 or TRBV12-4 to TRBJ1-5; D call uncertain. The CDR3 totals 13 residues. Trimming removed 5 bases at V and 7 bases at J, with 12 bases between. CDR3 in DNA: TGTGCCAGCAGTGAGGATCCCAGACAGCCCCAGCATTTT. It yields the protein CASSEDPRQPQHF.

This chain joins TRBV4-2 and TRBJ2-2; D might be TRBD2 (5 bases). The CDR3 extends over 14 amino acids. The V gene lost 0 bases and the J gene lost 10 bases, with 12 bases spanning the gap. The V gene's germline CDR1 is LGHNA and CDR2 YNFKEQ. The CDR3 bases are TGTGCCAGCAGCCAAGACCCCGATCGGGAGGAGCTGTTTTTT. Protein: CASSQDPDREELFF.

V gene TRBV2 combines with J gene TRBJ2-7, with 7 bases identical to TRBD2. With 4 bases clipped from V and 1 base from J, the junction kept 4 bases outside the gene matches. The CDR3 loop spans 14 amino acids. Germline V lookup: CDR1 SNHLY, CDR2 FYNNEI. The CDR3 nucleotides read TGTGCCAGCAGTGTGGAAGCGGGGTCCTACGAGCAGTACTTC. It specifies CASSVEAGSYEQYF.

V gene TRBV11-2 combines with J gene TRBJ2-5; tentative D call: TRBD1 (7 bases). This CDR3 is 15 amino acids long. CDR1 and CDR2 from the germline V gene are SGHAT and FQNNGV. Trimming took 5 bases from V and 5 from J, leaving 18 bases between them. The CDR3 protein is CASSLLEGARETQYF. The CDR3 DNA follows: TGTGCCAGCAGCCTCCTGGAGGGGGCTAGGGAGACCCAGTACTTC.

This chain uses TRBV27 with TRBJ1-5; D is uncertain. The germline V gene has CDR1 MNHEY and CDR2 SMNVEV (reference sequence). V dropped 5 bases and J dropped 2 bases, with 10 bases sitting between them. The CDR3 consists of 14 residues. CDR3 coding DNA: TGTGCCAGCAGTCGTAAAGCGGGCAATCAGCCCCAGCATTTT. Residues: CASSRKAGNQPQHF.

V is TRBV5-1 and J is TRBJ1-5; D might be TRBD1 (6 bases). V was cut by 2 bases and J by 4 bases, with 7 bases left in between. There are 13 residues in the CDR3. Germline CDR1 SGHRS, CDR2 YFSETQ. CDR3 sequence reads: CASSFTGNQPQHF. CDR3 nucleotides: TGCGCCAGCAGCTTCACAGGGAATCAGCCCCAGCATTTT.

The chain uses TRBV19 and TRBJ2-7; no definite D call. V gave up 7 bases and J gave up 3 bases, with 13 bases separating them. Germline CDR1 LNHDA, CDR2 SQIVND (reference sequence). The CDR3 is made up of 13 amino acids. This chain's CDR3 is CASTRDKFYEQYF. CDR3 DNA sequence: TGTGCCAGTACCCGAGACAAATTCTACGAGCAGTACTTC.

The rearrangement links TRBV6-5 to TRBJ1-1; 7 bases map to TRBD1. Germline loops: CDR1 MNHEY, CDR2 SVGAGI. V lost 6 bases to trimming and J lost 5 bases; unmatched junction nucleotides: 3. The CDR3 sequence is 12 residues long. The CDR3 coding sequence is TGTGCCAGCAGAACGACAGGGACTGAAGCTTTCTTT. This codes for CASRTTGTEAFF.

The chain is built from TRBV27 and TRBJ2-2; 11 nucleotides match TRBD2. Looked up from germline, CDR1 is MNHEY and CDR2 is SMNVEV (reference sequence). The CDR3 is 15 residues long. V lost 6 bases to trimming and J lost 5 bases; unmatched junction nucleotides: 5. The CDR3 bases are TGTGCCAGCAGAATACTAGCGGGAGATACCGGGGAGCTGTTTTTT. This codes for CASRILAGDTGELFF.

V gene TRBV2 combines with J gene TRBJ1-6; the match to TRBD1 covers 8 bases. CDR1 is SNHLY, CDR2 FYNNEI, per germline. V gave up 5 bases and J gave up 14 bases; unmatched junction bases: 8. CDR3 length: 13 residues. CDR3 sequence: CASSSADRASLHF. The DNA of the CDR3 is TGTGCCAGCAGTTCAGCGGACAGGGCGTCCCTCCACTTT.

The chain employs TRBV24-1 and TRBJ1-5; 7 nucleotides agree with TRBD1. The germline CDR1 and CDR2 sequences are KGHDR and SFDVKD. Trimming at V came to 5 bases and at J to 6 bases, leaving 9 bases not matched to a gene. The CDR3 contains 15 residues. The CDR3 sequence: CATSATRAGGQPQHF. The DNA for the CDR3 is TGTGCCACCAGTGCCACGAGGGCAGGGGGTCAGCCCCAGCATTTT.

The V gene is TRBV15, the J gene TRBJ1-2; tentatively, D is TRBD1 (5 bases). V was clipped by 4 bases and J by 4 bases, with 10 bases between them. CDR1 is LNHNV, CDR2 YYDKDF, per germline (reference sequence). This CDR3 is built from 13 residues. The CDR3 region is CATSIDRGYGYTF. The CDR3 nucleotides are TGTGCCACCAGCATAGACAGAGGCTATGGCTACACCTTC.